These T cell receptor beta chains were read from a single sample in a study of blood T cells in healthy people across ages. TCRdb re-derived calls from the 5' RACE reads in MiXCR, one entry per CDR3 protein. The table lists roughly 1,300,000 distinct CDR3 sequences, approximately 60% of them singletons, with under 8.5% in the top ten. The material sequenced was blood. Source of these receptors: a man between 18 and 35 years old in good health. CDR3s include the opening cysteine and the closing phenylalanine or tryptophan. The D gene is left open where the match is weak. A clone size is listed for some rows: how often the clone was seen (once, few, many), or a class if it is expanded.

D gene,J gene,V gene,clone size,CDR3 DNA,CDR3 protein
TRBD2,TRBJ2-1,TRBV7-6,once,TGTGCCAGCAGCATTAGGGATAGACTAGCGGGGGTATACAATGAGCAGTTCTTC,CASSIRDRLAGVYNEQFF
-,TRBJ2-1,TRBV28,-,TGTGCCAGCAGTTTAAGGGGGGCTGTCTTCTACAATGAGCAGTTCTTC,CASSLRGAVFYNEQFF
-,TRBJ2-7,TRBV27,-,TGTGTCAGTAGGGGAGGGGGCACCTACGAGCAGTACTTC,CVSRGGGTYEQYF
TRBD1,TRBJ2-1,TRBV6-1,-,TGTGCCAGCAGTGACTGGACAGGGATGAATGAGCAGTTCTTC,CASSDWTGMNEQFF
-,TRBJ1-2,TRBV20-1,-,TGCAGTGCTAGAGATGACAGAGAATCCCTCTATGGCTACACCTTC,CSARDDRESLYGYTF
-,TRBJ2-6,TRBV5-6,-,TGTGCCAGCAGCTCAAGACAGGCTCCCCCTGGGGCCAACGTCCTGACTTTC,CASSSRQAPPGANVLTF
-,TRBJ1-6,TRBV7-2,few,TGTGCCAGCAGCCTCCGGGCAAGGAATTCACCCCTCCACTTT,CASSLRARNSPLHF
TRBD1,TRBJ2-4,TRBV7-9,-,TGTGCCAGCAGCTTAGGGGACAGGGGTGAGAACATTCAGTACTTC,CASSLGDRGENIQYF
-,TRBJ2-1,TRBV20-1,few,TGCAGTGCTCCAGAGGGGGGGCCCTCCTACAATGAGCAGTTCTTC,CSAPEGGPSYNEQFF
-,TRBJ2-1,TRBV21-1,many,TGTGCCAGCAGCAAACTAAGGTGCTGGCGGGGAAAGTTATCCAATGAGCAGTTCTTC,CASSKLRCWRGKLSNEQFF
-,TRBJ2-3,TRBV4-1,-,TGCGCCAGCAGCCCCGAGGACAGCACAGATACGCAGTATTTT,CASSPEDSTDTQYF
-,TRBJ2-7,TRBV6-6,-,TGTGCCAGCAGTTACTCTAGGGCAGGGGTAGAGCAGTACTTC,CASSYSRAGVEQYF
TRBD2,TRBJ2-5,TRBV14,-,TGTGCCAGCAGCCTCAGCGGGGTTCGAGAGACCCAGTACTTC,CASSLSGVRETQYF
TRBD2,TRBJ2-7,TRBV6-1,-,TGTGCCAGCCGGTACGTACTAGCGGACAACTACGAGCAGTACTTC,CASRYVLADNYEQYF
TRBD1,TRBJ2-7,TRBV5-1,-,TGCGCCAGCAGCTTGAGGACAGGAAACTACGAGCAGTACTTC,CASSLRTGNYEQYF
-,TRBJ2-7,TRBV20-1,-,TGCAGCTCAGGGGATTCCTACAATGAGCAGTACTTC,CSSGDSYNEQYF
TRBD1,TRBJ2-5,TRBV4-2,-,TGTGCCAGCAGCCCGACGGACAGGGGGTCCGGTGAGCAGTACTTC,CASSPTDRGSGEQYF
-,TRBJ1-2,TRBV7-2,-,TGTGCCAGCAGTTCCGGACGGAACCCGATCTATGGCTACACCTTC,CASSSGRNPIYGYTF
-,TRBJ2-3,TRBV5-1,-,TGCGCCAGCAGCCAGGACAGCCCGGTGGATACGCAGTATTTT,CASSQDSPVDTQYF
TRBD2,TRBJ2-3,TRBV3-1,once,TGTGCCAGCAGCCAAGATCGGACTAGCGGGGGGAGGCATAGCACAGATACGCAGTATTTT,CASSQDRTSGGRHSTDTQYF
TRBD2,TRBJ2-7,TRBV11-2,-,TGTGCCAGCAGCTCCACCGGGGGACTAGCCTCTCAACCCTACGAGCAGTACTTC,CASSSTGGLASQPYEQYF
-,TRBJ1-2,TRBV6-5,few,TGTGCCAGCAGACCAGGGATAGGGCTTTCTGGCTACACCTTC,CASRPGIGLSGYTF
-,TRBJ2-7,TRBV18,-,TGTGCCAGCTCACCTGACACGGCCTCCTACGAGCAGTACTTC,CASSPDTASYEQYF
-,TRBJ2-1,TRBV21-1,many,TGTGCCAGCAGCGAAACCCCCCTGGGAATGAGCAGTTCTTTAGGGACGGGAATGATTGGGCAGTTCTTC,CASSETPLGMSSSLGTGMIGQFF
-,TRBJ2-4,TRBV7-9,-,TGTGCCAGCAGCTTAGAAGCCTACACGGGAGAGCAGTACTTC,CASSLEAYTGEQYF
-,TRBJ1-4,TRBV7-8,-,TGTGCCAGCAGCCCTATGGGGTTAAATGAAAAACTGTTTTTT,CASSPMGLNEKLFF
-,TRBJ2-1,TRBV28,-,TGTGCCAGCAGGGTCGTTCTCGGGGGCGGTGAGCAGTTCTTC,CASRVVLGGGEQFF
TRBD2,TRBJ2-7,TRBV2,-,TGTGCCAGCAGTGAGGGACTAGCGGTCGTCGAGCAGTACTTC,CASSEGLAVVEQYF
TRBD1,TRBJ1-4,TRBV4-3,-,TGCGCCAGCAGCCAAGATCCGGACAGGGGCGCGGAAAAACTGTTTTTT,CASSQDPDRGAEKLFF
TRBD1,TRBJ1-6,TRBV9,few,TGTGCCAGCAGCGAACCCTTGACAGGGCAGGCCTATAATTCACCCCTCCACTTT,CASSEPLTGQAYNSPLHF
-,TRBJ2-3,TRBV12-3/TRBV12-4,few,TGTGCCAGCAGGCCATTACCAGATACGCAGTATTTT,CASRPLPDTQYF
-,TRBJ2-1,TRBV12-3/TRBV12-4,-,TGTGCCAGCAGTTTCCCGGGGCCAGGGGTCGATGAGCAGTTCTTC,CASSFPGPGVDEQFF
-,TRBJ2-1,TRBV29-1,-,TGCAGCGTTGGGGGGAACAGGGACTTTCGGGAGCAGTTCTTC,CSVGGNRDFREQFF
TRBD1,TRBJ1-2,TRBV4-2,-,TGTGCCAGCAGCCAGGCCGGGACAGGGGGCGCTGGCTACACCTTC,CASSQAGTGGAGYTF
-,TRBJ2-6,TRBV19,-,TGTGCCAGTAGTACCTACCGTTTCACTGGGGCCAACGTCCTGACTTTC,CASSTYRFTGANVLTF
TRBD1,TRBJ2-3,TRBV7-9,-,TGTGCCAGCAGCTCAAGACAGGGACGCACAGATACGCAGTATTTT,CASSSRQGRTDTQYF
-,TRBJ1-1,TRBV5-1,-,TGCGCCAGCAGCTTCGAGGGGTTCCCGAACACTGAAGCTTTCTTT,CASSFEGFPNTEAFF
-,TRBJ2-6,TRBV27,-,TGTGCCAGCAGCCTCCAAGGGAAAGGGGCCAACGTCCTGACTTTC,CASSLQGKGANVLTF
TRBD2,TRBJ2-3,TRBV6-5,-,TGTGCCAGCAGTTACAGCCCCCGGGGGGGATCGGGGATAGATACGCAGTATTTT,CASSYSPRGGSGIDTQYF
-,TRBJ1-2,TRBV4-1,few,TGCGCCAGCAGCTATCCCCACCTAAACTATGGCTACACCTTC,CASSYPHLNYGYTF
-,TRBJ2-1,TRBV4-1,-,TGCGCCAGCAGCCAAGAAAGAATTGACTCCTACAATGAGCAGTTCTTC,CASSQERIDSYNEQFF
-,TRBJ1-1,TRBV3-1,-,TGTGCCAGCAGCCAAGTTGGGAGTGGCACTGAAGCTTTCTTT,CASSQVGSGTEAFF
-,TRBJ1-2,TRBV4-1,-,TGCGCCAGCAGCCAAAGGGGCCCTTTTATCGCTAGGGAGGGAACTTCTTATGGCTACACCTTC,CASSQRGPFIAREGTSYGYTF
-,TRBJ1-4,TRBV4-3,few,TGCGCCAGCAGCCAAGGAGTGAGGGTTGGGGAAAAACTGTTTTTT,CASSQGVRVGEKLFF
-,TRBJ1-1,TRBV4-1,-,TGCGCCAGCAGCCAAGAAACAGGGAGGGTCCCTGAAGCTTTCTTT,CASSQETGRVPEAFF
TRBD2,TRBJ2-5,TRBV7-6,-,TGTGCCAGCAGCTCCCTTGTGCTAGCGGGAGGCGGGGAGACCCAGTACTTC,CASSSLVLAGGGETQYF
-,TRBJ2-7,TRBV20-1,-,TGCAGTGCTACCATCGACAGCAAAACCTTCTACGAGCAGTACTTC,CSATIDSKTFYEQYF
-,TRBJ2-2,TRBV6-5,-,TGTGCCAGCAGTACTAGAGGGTTCGTGAACACCGGGGAGCTGTTTTTT,CASSTRGFVNTGELFF
TRBD1,TRBJ2-1,TRBV29-1,few,TGCAGCGTCAGACAGGGGTCCTACAATGAGCAGTTCTTC,CSVRQGSYNEQFF
TRBD2,TRBJ2-7,TRBV7-2,many,TGTGCCAGCAGCTTAGGGCTAGCGGGAGTCGAGCAGTACTTC,CASSLGLAGVEQYF